This T cell receptor (beta chain) was captured by sequencing in a study of glioma-infiltrating T cells. Study results and limitations: Gliomas, especially low-grade, showed above-expected tissue-blood divergence; non-neoplastic patients showed below. Only very few CDR3 sequences appeared in both tissue and blood.

Germline-derived CDR1 and CDR2 are MNHNS and SASEGT. Trimming took off 5 bases at V and 1 base at J, with 11 bases between the two ends. The CDR3 totals 14 residues. The table lists this clonotype with many counts. The antigen remains undetermined. Amplification of TCR alpha and beta CDR3 regions from RNA used iRepertoire nested multiplex PCR. One-step reverse transcription and amplification started from approximately 100-400 ng of tissue mRNA or PBMC total RNA. TCRdb called the multiplex PCR reads again in MiXCR, with one record for every CDR3 protein. In the table there are about 94,000 distinct CDR3 sequences, 20% to 25% of which are singletons.

The origin of this receptor is a human donor with low-grade glioma or glioblastoma, undergoing nonglioma brain surgery, or in good health (not recorded which). What was sequenced was glioma tissue, nonneoplastic brain tissue, or PBMCs (not recorded which). The chain recombines TRBV6-1 with TRBJ1-2; D is possibly TRBD1 (5 bases). CDR3 bases: TGTGCCAGCAGTTTGGGGCCGCGTAACTATGGCTACACCTTC. Its protein product is CASSLGPRNYGYTF.